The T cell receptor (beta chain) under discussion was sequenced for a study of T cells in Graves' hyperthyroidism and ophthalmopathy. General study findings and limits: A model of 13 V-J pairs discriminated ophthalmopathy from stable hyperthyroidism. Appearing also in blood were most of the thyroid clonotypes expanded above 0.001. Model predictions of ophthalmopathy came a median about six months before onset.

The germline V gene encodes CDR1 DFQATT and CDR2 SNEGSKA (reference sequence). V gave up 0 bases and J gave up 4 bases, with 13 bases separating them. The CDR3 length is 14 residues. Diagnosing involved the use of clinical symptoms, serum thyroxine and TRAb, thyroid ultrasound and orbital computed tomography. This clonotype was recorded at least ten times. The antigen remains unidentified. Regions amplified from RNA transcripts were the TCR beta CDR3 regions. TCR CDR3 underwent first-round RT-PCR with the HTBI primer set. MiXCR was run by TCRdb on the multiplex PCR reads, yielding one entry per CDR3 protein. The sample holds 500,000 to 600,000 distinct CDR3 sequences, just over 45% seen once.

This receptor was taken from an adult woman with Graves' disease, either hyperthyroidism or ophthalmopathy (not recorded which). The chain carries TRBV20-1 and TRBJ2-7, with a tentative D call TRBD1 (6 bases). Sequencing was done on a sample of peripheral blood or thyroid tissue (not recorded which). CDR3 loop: CSARDVGALYEQYF. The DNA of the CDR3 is TGCAGTGCTAGAGATGTGGGGGCGTTGTACGAGCAGTACTTC.